These 3 T cell receptor beta chains share one sample of origin, sequenced in a study of T cell repertoires in cytomegalovirus infection. What these receptors recognize is not known. TCRdb passed the reads through MiXCR, listing each CDR3 protein once. The sample lists around 300,000 distinct CDR3 sequences; 25% were seen once. The sequenced sample was cultured PBMCs, obtained from culture after CMV antigen stimulation. The receptor source for this set is a human donor in good health (CMV status not recorded). Some clones in this sample may be carry-over from other donors' samples.

This clonotype was observed a few times. The V call is TRBV7-9, the J call TRBJ1-1; 8 bases map to TRBD1. Per germline, CDR1 SEHNR and CDR2 FQNEAQ (reference sequence). The CDR3 runs to 14 residues. The V segment lost 5 bases and the J segment 3 bases; nucleotides outside the gene matches: 5. The CDR3 sequence: CASSRTGKDTEAFF. The CDR3 coding sequence is TGTGCCAGCAGCCGGACAGGGAAAGACACTGAAGCTTTCTTT.

This clonotype turned up a few times. The rearrangement links TRBV7-2 to TRBJ1-6, with D unresolved. This CDR3 has 15 residues. The V end lost 0 bases, the J end lost 9 bases, and 12 bases lay between the germline ends. CDR1 and CDR2 (germline): SGHTA, FQGNSA. The CDR3 spells CASSLAASRGSPLHF. As DNA, the CDR3 is TGTGCCAGCAGCTTAGCAGCCAGCCGTGGTTCACCCCTCCACTTT.

The J gene is TRBJ1-5, the V gene TRBV4-1, with 8 bases identical to TRBD1. Germline V gene lookup returns CDR1 MGHRA and CDR2 YSYEKL. The CDR3 length is 15 residues. Trimming cost V 6 bases and J 4 bases; bases outside gene matches: 8. The CDR3 DNA reads as TGCGCCAGCAGAAGGACAGGGATAACGAATCAGCCCCAGCATTTT. This encodes CASRRTGITNQPQHF.